These 24 T cell receptor beta chains came from one sample sequenced in a study of blood T cells in healthy people across ages. A second PCR, run for roughly 7 to 12 cycles, used a sample-barcoded 5' primer plus a J-beta primer mix. TCRdb ran MiXCR on the 5' RACE reads and lists one entry per CDR3 protein. The sample shows 750,000 to 1,000,000 distinct CDR3 sequences, almost 30% of them seen only once. These data are also associated with another study on T cells of mothers and their children.

Material for sequencing was blood. Receptors were obtained from a woman between 40 and 50 years old in good health.

This chain joins TRBV5-1 and TRBJ2-5; tentatively, D is TRBD2 (7 bases). The DNA end is a closer match to TRBJ2-7, so the J assignment may be wrong. CDR3 length equals 16 residues. Germline CDR1 reads SGHRS; CDR2 reads YFSETQ. The CDR3 is CASSLARGAGVHEQYF. The DNA of the CDR3 is TGCGCCAGCAGCCTCGCGAGGGGGGCGGGGGTCCACGAGCAGTACTTC.

This clonotype has more than one count but fewer than ten. A clone one base away is much larger, so this may be a read error. The CDR3 DNA sequence: TGTGCCATTGGATCCGGCCCAAAAGCTTTCTTT. This translates into CAIGSGPKAFF. This chain uses TRBV10-3 with TRBJ1-1; no firm D call. V dropped 9 bases and J dropped 9 bases, with 14 bases sitting between them. The CDR3 consists of 11 residues. CDR1 is ENHRY and CDR2 is SYGVKD in the germline V gene.

CDR3 in amino acids: CSVTDAGSYNEQFF. In nucleotides, the CDR3 is TGCAGCGTCACGGACGCTGGCTCCTACAATGAGCAGTTCTTC. The rearrangement uses TRBV29-1 and TRBJ2-1; no reliable D call. CDR3 length equals 14 residues. Germline CDR1 and CDR2: SQVTM and ANQGSEA. V was shortened by 6 bases and J by 0 bases, with 12 bases between the two germline ends.

Turning to this clonotype: This may arise from a read error, as a much more abundant clone is one base away. The rearrangement links TRBV19 to TRBJ1-2; maybe TRBD1 (5 bases). Trimming removed 0 bases at V and 5 bases at J, with 16 bases between. Germline CDR1 reads LNHDA; CDR2 reads SQIVND (reference sequence). This CDR3 contains 16 residues. In DNA form, the CDR3 reads TGTGCCAGTAGTATAGAGACCGCAGGGATCCCTTATGGCTACACCTTC. This codes for CASSIETAGIPYGYTF.

As to this clonotype: This may come from a read error, since a much larger clone is one base off. The CDR3, as DNA: TGCAGGGCTAGTCGGCCAGCCAATGAGCAGTTCTTC. Protein sequence: CRASRPANEQFF. The rearrangement uses TRBV20-1 and TRBJ2-1; D is uncertain. Germline V CDR1 and CDR2: DFQATT, SNEGSKA (reference sequence). The CDR3 runs to 12 residues.

The rearrangement joins TRBV7-3 to TRBJ2-2, with D possibly matching TRBD1 (5 bases). Between the trimmed V and J ends, which lost 0 bases and 0 bases, there was a span of 11 bases. The germline gives CDR1 SGHTA, CDR2 FQGTGA. CDR3 length equals 17 residues. In DNA, the CDR3 is TGTGCCAGCAGCTTAACATCGGCAGGGTCGAACACCGGGGAGCTGTTTTTT. Translating gives CASSLTSAGSNTGELFF. The variable domain in full, with the rest retrieved from reference TRBV7-3 and TRBJ2-2, is GAGVSQTPSNKVTEKGKYVELRCDPISGHTALYWYRQSLGQGPEFLIYFQGTGAADDSGLPNDRFFAVRPEGSVSTLKIQRTERGDSAVYLCASSLTSAGSNTGELFFGEGSRLTVL.

The chain links TRBV29-1 to TRBJ1-1; no clear D. Germline values: CDR1 SQVTM, CDR2 ANQGSEA. Trimming left V 8 bases short and J 4 bases short, with 17 bases between. The CDR3 sequence is 13 residues long. The chain's CDR3 is CSYTARSGTEAFF. The DNA of the CDR3 is TGCAGCTACACGGCACGCAGTGGCACTGAAGCTTTCTTT.

The table lists this clonotype with a few counts. The chain couples TRBV5-1 to TRBJ2-2, with D possibly being TRBD1 (5 bases). V gave up 5 bases and J gave up 7 bases, with 12 bases separating them. The CDR3 contains 13 residues. The germline V gene has CDR1 SGHRS and CDR2 YFSETQ. CDR3 nucleotides: TGCGCCAGCAGGGGCCAGGACAACGGGGAGCTGTTTTTT. It encodes CASRGQDNGELFF.

The chain has TRBV6-1 and TRBJ1-5; 7 bases map to TRBD1. Germline V gene lookup returns CDR1 MNHNS and CDR2 SASEGT. Trimming took 3 bases from V and 11 from J; bases not matched to a gene: 13. The CDR3 has 15 residues. CDR3 coding DNA: TGTGCCAGCAGTGAGAGCGGGACAGTCATTAGGACCCAGCATTTT. It translates to CASSESGTVIRTQHF.

This clonotype occurred many times. The rearrangement joins TRBV4-1 to TRBJ2-7, with 14 bases that match TRBD2. The CDR3 loop spans 15 amino acids. Germline CDR1 reads MGHRA; CDR2 reads YSYEKL. V trimming: 5 bases; J trimming: 4 bases; junction bases outside the gene matches: 4. The DNA of the CDR3 is TGCGCCAGCAGCACACGACTAGCGGGGGGGTACGAGCAGTACTTC. It yields the protein CASSTRLAGGYEQYF.

This clonotype was counted a few times. The J gene is TRBJ2-7, the V gene TRBV20-1; TRBD1 might be the D (6 bases). Germline V gives CDR1 DFQATT, CDR2 SNEGSKA (reference sequence). The CDR3 runs to 12 residues. With 5 bases removed from V and 2 bases from J, the gap between germline ends came to 10 bases. The CDR3 bases are TGCAGTGCTCCCGGGACAACCTACGAGCAGTACTTC. This sequence encodes CSAPGTTYEQYF.

Regarding this clonotype: An end of the junction differs from the germline gene, which may be a read error. The V and J genes are TRBV20-1 and TRBJ2-3; 11 bases are a match to TRBD2. Looked up from germline, CDR1 is DFQATT and CDR2 is SNEGSKA (reference sequence). The CDR3 is 17 amino acids. Here the CDR3 DNA reads TGCAGTGCCAGAGAGCTGAGTAGCGGGGGGGCTGAAGATACGCAGTATTTT. It yields the protein CSARELSSGGAEDTQYF.

In nucleotides, the CDR3 is TGTGCCAGCAGCTTAAACAGGGTGGATGAAAAACTGTTTTTT. Its translation: CASSLNRVDEKLFF. The J gene is TRBJ1-4, the V gene TRBV7-2; tentatively, D is TRBD1 (6 bases). Germline V lookup: CDR1 SGHTA, CDR2 FQGNSA. The length of the CDR3 is 14 residues. With 2 bases removed from V and 6 bases from J, the gap between germline ends came to 10 bases.

The sample holds a few counts of this clonotype. The V call is TRBV14, the J call TRBJ2-7, with D unresolved. CDR1 and CDR2 (germline): SGHDN, FVKESK. V was trimmed by 0 bases and J by 2 bases, leaving 11 bases between them. The CDR3 sequence is 15 residues long. CDR3 coding DNA: TGTGCCAGCAGCCAAGAGGCGGCAGCCACCTACGAGCAGTACTTC. Translated, it gives CASSQEAAATYEQYF.

This clonotype was found a few times. This chain joins TRBV5-1 and TRBJ1-1; D might be TRBD1 (6 bases). This CDR3 is built from 15 residues. Germline-derived CDR1 and CDR2 are SGHRS and YFSETQ. The V gene lost 4 bases and the J gene lost 4 bases, with 17 bases spanning the gap. The CDR3 region has the DNA TGCGCCAGCAGCCTACCCACAGGGATTACCACTGAAGCTTTCTTT. As protein: CASSLPTGITTEAFF.

V gene TRBV4-1 combines with J gene TRBJ2-7; TRBD2 is a possible D gene (5 bases). V was pared by 0 bases and J by 4 bases, with 13 bases between. CDR3 length: 15 amino acids. Germline CDR1 reads MGHRA; CDR2 reads YSYEKL. CDR3 sequence reads: CASSQDTEEWYEQYF. CDR3 DNA: TGCGCCAGCAGCCAAGATACGGAGGAGTGGTACGAGCAGTACTTC.

The sample holds a few counts of this clonotype. The V and J genes are TRBV2 and TRBJ1-2; D call uncertain. CDR1 and CDR2 from the germline V gene are SNHLY and FYNNEI. Trimming stripped 6 bases from V and 2 bases from J, with 10 bases between. This CDR3 comprises 13 residues. The DNA for the CDR3 is TGTGCCAGCAGCCGCGTAGAGAACTATGGCTACACCTTC. It codes for CASSRVENYGYTF.

Remarks on this clonotype: Just one base apart from a much larger clone, this may be a read error. The gene calls are TRBV24-1 and TRBJ2-1; TRBD1 agrees at 8 bases. Germline CDR1 KGHDR, CDR2 SFDVKD. CDR3 length: 16 amino acids. CDR3: CATGEGQGLSYNEQFF. Written as DNA, the CDR3 is TGTGCCACCGGTGAAGGACAGGGCCTCTCCTACAATGAGCAGTTCTTC.

The table lists this clonotype with many counts. The genes are TRBV7-2 and TRBJ1-2, with 9 bases identical to TRBD1. The CDR3 extends over 18 amino acids. Trimming at V came to 1 base and at J to 1 base, leaving 10 bases not matched to a gene. The germline V gene encodes CDR1 SGHTA and CDR2 FQGNSA. The CDR3, as DNA: TGTGCCAGCAGCTTAGAGGGGACAGGGATGGGTAGTAACTATGGCTACACCTTC. It yields the protein CASSLEGTGMGSNYGYTF.

Comments on this clonotype: A much larger clone differs by one base, so this may be a read error. The chain joins TRBV9 to TRBJ2-3; D unresolved. The CDR3 is 15 residues long. Germline V gene sequence: CDR1 SGDLS, CDR2 YYNGEE. The CDR3 nucleotides are TGTGCCGGCAGCGTATCAAGTGGTCACACAGATACGCAGTATTTT. Its translation is CAGSVSSGHTDTQYF.

The table lists this clonotype with a count of one. One end of the junction does not line up with germline, which may come from a read error. V gene TRBV10-3 combines with J gene TRBJ2-5, with D hard to call. The CDR3 length is 14 residues. In germline, CDR1 is ENHRY, CDR2 SYGVKD. The CDR3 nucleotides are TGTGCCATCGGTGAGTCGAACCGAAAAGAGACCCAGTATTTC. Its translation: CAIGESNRKETQYF.

This clonotype was detected a few times. The chain recombines TRBV4-3 with TRBJ1-1; the D gene is possibly TRBD1 (5 bases). CDR1 is LGHNA and CDR2 is YSLEER in the germline V gene. Trimming left V 0 bases short and J 3 bases short, with 11 bases between. The CDR3 totals 15 residues. CDR3 sequence: CASSQEVGDYTEAFF. CDR3 coding DNA: TGCGCCAGCAGCCAAGAGGTGGGGGATTACACTGAAGCTTTCTTT.

The table lists this clonotype with many counts. One junction end disagrees with the germline gene, perhaps due to a read error. The chain couples TRBV18 to TRBJ1-1; possibly TRBD1 for D (6 bases). The CDR3 has 14 amino acids. Germline V lookup: CDR1 KGHSH, CDR2 LQKENI. The CDR3 DNA sequence: TGCGCCAGCAGCCCTAGAGGGGGGGGCACTGAAGCTTTCTTT. Amino acid sequence: CASSPRGGGTEAFF.

The genes are TRBV4-1 and TRBJ2-1; no reliable D call. Trimming took off 5 bases at V and 6 bases at J, with 14 bases between the two ends. The germline V gene has CDR1 MGHRA and CDR2 YSYEKL. The CDR3 totals 14 residues. CDR3 coding DNA: TGCGCCAGCAGCAGGCCAGGTAACCCCAATGAGCAGTTCTTC. Amino acid sequence: CASSRPGNPNEQFF.